These 14 T cell receptor beta chains originate from one sample sequenced in a study of T cells in Graves' hyperthyroidism and ophthalmopathy (dated by TCRdb to about 2019). The library was made by multiplex PCR. The run used an Illumina HiSeq 2000. The TCR beta CDR3 regions were amplified from the RNA transcripts. The first round of RT-PCR for the TCR CDR3 was performed with the HTBI primer set and the Qiagen OneStep RT-PCR kit. TCRdb took the public reads, trimmed them with fastp at Q25, ran MiXCR for clone calling and kept in-frame beta chains. Each entry merges the rows of one CDR3 protein and shows their most common DNA and genes. For this sample the table gives under 800,000 distinct CDR3 sequences, of which 14% were detected only once. The ten biggest clones cover 10% to 13% of the sample. The source material was blood. The receptors derive from a woman aged 18-30 years with Graves' hyperthyroidism.

The chain links TRBV19 to TRBJ1-1; a possible D gene is TRBD1 (5 bases). The V end was cut by 2 bases, the J end by 4 bases, with 8 bases between. The CDR3 loop spans 13 amino acids. Germline CDR1 is LNHDA and CDR2 is SQIVND (reference sequence). The CDR3 loop is CASSIWQGTEAFF. The CDR3 coding sequence is TGTGCCAGTAGTATATGGCAGGGCACTGAAGCTTTCTTT.

Ten or more counts support this clonotype. V and J are TRBV7-2 and TRBJ1-5, with D possibly matching TRBD1 (6 bases). The CDR3 has 13 amino acids. Trimming left V 5 bases short and J 7 bases short, with 12 bases between. Per the germline V gene, CDR1 is SGHTA and CDR2 is FQGNSA. CDR3 DNA: TGTGCCAGCAGCCTACAGGGTTGGCAGCCCCAGCATTTT. Translated, it gives CASSLQGWQPQHF. The variable domain in full, with the rest retrieved from reference TRBV7-2 and TRBJ1-5, is GAGVSQSPSNKVTEKGKDVELRCDPISGHTALYWYRQSLGQGLEFLIYFQGNSAPDKSGLPSDRFSAERTGGSVSTLTIQRTQQEDSAVYLCASSLQGWQPQHFGDGTRLSIL.

This clonotype was picked up many times. The chain carries TRBV30 and TRBJ2-2, with D unclear. Trimming removed 3 bases at V and 4 bases at J, with 12 bases between. CDR3 length: 14 amino acids. Germline loops: CDR1 GTSNPN, CDR2 SVGIG (reference sequence). This CDR3 reads CAWRAKAITGELFF. The DNA for the CDR3 is TGTGCCTGGAGGGCGAAGGCAATCACCGGGGAGCTGTTTTTT. Combining the CDR3 with reference TRBV30 and TRBJ2-2 gives the whole variable domain SQTIHQWPATLVQPVGSPLSLECTVEGTSNPNLYWYRQAAGRGLQLLFYSVGIGQISSEVPQNLSASRPQDRQFILSSKKLLLSDSGFYLCAWRAKAITGELFFGEGSRLTVL.

The chain has TRBV13 and TRBJ2-7, with 8 bases matching TRBD1. The CDR3 length is 14 residues. Germline CDR1 PRHDT, CDR2 FYEKMQ (reference sequence). Germline trimming cut 8 bases from V and 3 bases from J; bases unmatched to any gene: 9. CDR3 in DNA: TGTGCCAGCCGAGGACAGGGCGGACGCTACGAGCAGTACTTC. Translated, it gives CASRGQGGRYEQYF.

The chain carries TRBV10-3 and TRBJ2-6; TRBD1 agrees at 7 bases. The CDR3 length is 17 residues. Germline V gene data show CDR1 as ENHRY and CDR2 as SYGVKD. The ends lost 8 bases at V and 2 bases at J; junction bases unmatched: 12. The CDR3 coding sequence is TGTGCCATCCAGGGGACAGCGTCCTCCCCTGGGGCCAACGTCCTGACTTTC. This codes for CAIQGTASSPGANVLTF.

This clonotype was counted a single time. The V and J genes are TRBV12-3 or TRBV12-4 and TRBJ2-1, with TRBD2 identical over 9 bases. V shed 7 bases and J 5 bases; nucleotides not matched to a gene: 9. The CDR3 runs 15 residues. The CDR3 loop reads CASNKLAGDHNEQFF. CDR3 bases: TGTGCCAGCAACAAATTAGCGGGAGACCACAATGAGCAGTTCTTC.

This clonotype has only a few counts. The chain has TRBV6-1 and TRBJ2-7, with D unresolved. The CDR3 spans 11 residues. The V gene lost 6 bases and the J gene lost 4 bases, with 7 bases spanning the gap. Germline CDR1 reads MNHNS; CDR2 reads SASEGT. This chain's CDR3 is CASRLVYEQYF. The CDR3 region has the DNA TGTGCCAGCAGGTTGGTGTACGAGCAGTACTTC.

This clonotype was detected ten times or more. This chain uses TRBV12-3 or TRBV12-4 with TRBJ1-1; 7 bases align to TRBD1. This CDR3 comprises 14 residues. The V gene end was trimmed by 6 bases and the J gene end by 3 bases; junction bases not matched to a gene: 7. CDR3 sequence reads: CASRIGGVYTEAFF. Written as DNA, the CDR3 is TGTGCCAGCAGAATAGGGGGCGTGTACACTGAAGCTTTCTTT.

For this clonotype: With a much larger clone just one base away, this may be a read error. The rearrangement joins TRBV20-1 to TRBJ2-2, with 8 bases that match TRBD2. Germline CDR1 reads DFQATT; CDR2 reads SNEGSKA (reference sequence). There are 16 residues in the CDR3. CDR3 region: CSARDGTSRATRELFF. In DNA, the CDR3 is TGCAGTGCTAGAGACGGGACTAGTCGGGCCACCCGGGAGCTGTTTTTT.

This clonotype was observed at least ten times. The gene calls are TRBV12-3 or TRBV12-4 and TRBJ1-4; 9 bases agree with TRBD1. This CDR3 has 15 residues. The ends lost 5 bases at V and 5 bases at J; junction bases unmatched: 6. CDR3 protein: CASSRPGQGNEKLFF. The CDR3 nucleotides read TGTGCCAGCAGTCGACCCGGACAGGGGAATGAAAAACTGTTTTTT.

Concerning this clonotype itself: Since a much larger clone is just one base distant, this may be a read error. The chain employs TRBV6-4 and TRBJ2-7; 11 nucleotides line up with TRBD1. TRBJ2-1 explains the end of the DNA better; the J call may be wrong. The CDR3 consists of 13 residues. Germline V lookup: CDR1 MRHNA, CDR2 SNTAGT. The DNA for the CDR3 is TGTGCCAGCAGGGGACAGGGGGTCTACGAGCAGTTCTTC. It specifies CASRGQGVYEQFF.

This clonotype was seen ten or more times. The chain has TRBV5-6 and TRBJ2-1; a possible D gene is TRBD2 (5 bases). The CDR3 runs to 13 residues. CDR1 SGHDT and CDR2 YYEEEE come from the germline V gene. Trimming removed 1 base at V and 6 bases at J, with 8 bases between. CDR3 loop: CASSLILANEQFF. The CDR3 nucleotides are TGTGCCAGCAGCTTGATCCTAGCCAATGAGCAGTTCTTC.

This rearrangement joins TRBV3-1 to TRBJ2-2, with D unresolved. This CDR3 comprises 12 residues. The V and J ends lost 0 bases and 9 bases respectively, with 5 bases between them. Germline assignment: CDR1 LGHDT and CDR2 YNNKEL (reference sequence). CDR3 DNA sequence: TGTGCCAGCAGCCAAGATTTCCGGGAGCTGTTTTTT. This encodes CASSQDFRELFF.

At least ten counts were recorded for this clonotype. The J gene is TRBJ2-5, the V gene TRBV7-2; TRBD2 agrees at 11 bases. V dropped 4 bases and J dropped 5; count of bases not matched to a gene: 6. Germline loops: CDR1 SGHTA, CDR2 FQGNSA. CDR3 length: 15 amino acids. The CDR3 bases are TGTGCCAGCAGCTATAGCGGGAGGGGGGTCGAGACCCAGTACTTC. Encoded protein: CASSYSGRGVETQYF.